The 21 T cell receptor beta chains below were found in one sample sequenced in a study of quantifying T cell responses using KT2 cells. About the study: cDNA was made from DNase-treated RNA using alpha and beta constant primers.

A single-stranded UMI oligo with SP2 sequence was ligated to cDNA 3' ends. First-round PCR used about 4 cycles and beta primers RC1.1 and RC1.2 covering TRBC1 and TRBC2. MiXCR, applied by TCRdb to the UMI-ligation and nested PCR reads, yields one record per CDR3 protein. Here the sample spans more than 55,000 distinct CDR3 sequences, 10% to 15% being singletons. What was sequenced was PBMCs spiked with cells of the T cell clone KT2. Source of these receptors: a human donor.

This clonotype appeared a few times. The chain has TRBV6-2 or TRBV6-3 and TRBJ2-3, with D unresolved. Germline V gene data show CDR1 as MNHEY and CDR2 as SVGEGT. V was pared by 1 base and J by 6 bases, with 2 bases between. This CDR3 spans 11 amino acids. The chain's CDR3 is CASSYLDTQYF. DNA of the CDR3: TGTGCCAGCAGTTACTTGGATACGCAGTATTTT.

In the case of this clonotype: This may arise from a read error, as a much more abundant clone is one base away. The V gene is TRBV20-1, the J gene TRBJ1-5; the match to TRBD1 covers 7 bases. Germline assignment: CDR1 DFQATT and CDR2 SNEGSKA (reference sequence). The CDR3 sequence is 14 residues long. CDR3 nucleotide sequence: TGCAGTGCGAGAACAGGGGAGGAGAATCAGCCCCCGCATTTT. It codes for CSARTGEENQPPHF.

The J gene is TRBJ2-1, the V gene TRBV27; 10 bases match TRBD2. There are 16 residues in the CDR3. In germline, CDR1 is MNHEY, CDR2 SMNVEV (reference sequence). Losses at the gene ends were 5 bases for V and 9 bases for J; bases not matched to a gene: 13. The CDR3 coding sequence is TGTGCCAGCAGTCGGGGACTAGCGCCGAGTCACGTTGAGCAGTTCTTC. Its translation: CASSRGLAPSHVEQFF.

As regards this clonotype: A read error is possible here, since a much larger clone lies one base away. Since the CDR3 does not end with the conserved phenylalanine or tryptophan, this likely comes from a read error. The chain couples TRBV6-2 or TRBV6-3 to TRBJ2-3; 8 nucleotides align to TRBD1. The junction had 6 bases not matched to a gene; V was cut back by 6 bases and J by 4 bases. Germline values: CDR1 MNHEY, CDR2 SVGEGT. The CDR3 length is 14 residues. For the CDR3, the DNA is TGTGCCAGCAGCCAGACAGGGGCCTCAGATACGCAGTATTTG. Translated, it gives CASSQTGASDTQYL.

This rearrangement joins TRBV10-2 to TRBJ1-1; D gene unclear. Germline V gene lookup returns CDR1 WSHSY and CDR2 SAAADI. This CDR3 is 12 amino acids long. V lost 6 bases, J lost 1 base, and 6 bases lay in between. CDR3 DNA sequence: TGCGCCAGCAGGAGGGAGAACACTGAAGCTTTCTTT. It translates to CASRRENTEAFF.

This clonotype has a handful of counts. The chain recombines TRBV27 with TRBJ2-6, with D unclear. The CDR3 spans 14 residues. V gave up 6 bases and J gave up 0 bases, with 6 bases separating them. Germline V gene data show CDR1 as MNHEY and CDR2 as SMNVEV (reference sequence). Here the CDR3 reads CASSLSSGANVLTF. The DNA for the CDR3 is TGTGCCAGCAGCCTTAGCTCTGGGGCCAACGTCCTGACTTTC.

This chain joins TRBV9 and TRBJ2-1; TRBD2 matches 9 bases. The CDR3 length is 17 residues. Trimming took 1 base from V and 8 from J; bases not matched to a gene: 13. Germline-derived CDR1 and CDR2 are SGDLS and YYNGEE. The CDR3 nucleotides are TGTGCCAGCAGCGTAAAAGGGGAGGCGCGGGGGGGCGATGAGCAGTTCTTC. Translation gives CASSVKGEARGGDEQFF.

There are a few counts of this clonotype. The genes are TRBV2 and TRBJ1-4, with no clear D. Trimming stripped 7 bases from V and 7 bases from J, with 16 bases between. CDR1 SNHLY and CDR2 FYNNEI come from the germline V gene. The CDR3 is 14 residues long. CDR3 nucleotides: TGTGCCAGCACCCACCGGGCCTCTGGTGAAAAACTGTTTTTT. This gives the protein CASTHRASGEKLFF.

The chain uses TRBV9 and TRBJ2-1; D is unresolved. Germline CDR1 is SGDLS and CDR2 is YYNGEE. There are 13 residues in the CDR3. V lost 0 bases and J 9 bases, leaving 10 bases between the germline ends. The CDR3, as DNA: TGTGCCAGCAGCGTAGTTAACGGACCTGAGCAGTTCTTC. Amino acid sequence: CASSVVNGPEQFF.

This clonotype was seen only a few times. This rearrangement joins TRBV4-2 to TRBJ2-3; D is unclear. V gave up 0 bases and J gave up 2 bases, with 6 bases separating them. Germline V gene sequence: CDR1 LGHNA, CDR2 YNFKEQ. This CDR3 spans 14 amino acids. The CDR3 protein is CASSQEELTDTQYF. Here the CDR3 DNA reads TGTGCCAGCAGCCAAGAGGAACTCACAGATACGCAGTATTTT.

The chain carries TRBV20-1 and TRBJ2-7, with 7 bases identical to TRBD1. This CDR3 contains 15 residues. V gave up 0 bases and J gave up 7 bases; unmatched junction bases: 12. Germline CDR1 reads DFQATT; CDR2 reads SNEGSKA (reference sequence). CDR3 sequence (DNA): TGCAGTGCTAGAGATTCCCGACAGGGACCGAGGGAGCAGTACTTC. This codes for CSARDSRQGPREQYF.

This clonotype was seen a few times. A single base separates this from a much larger clone, so it may be a read error. The chain combines TRBV20-1 with TRBJ2-1; 10 positions match TRBD2. Trimming took 6 bases from V and 6 from J; bases not matched to a gene: 11. Germline V lookup: CDR1 DFQATT, CDR2 SNEGSKA (reference sequence). The CDR3 covers 15 residues. CDR3 region: CSAEYRAGGINEQFF. The CDR3 nucleotides read TGCAGTGCGGAATATCGAGCGGGGGGGATCAATGAGCAGTTCTTC.

This clonotype has ten or more counts. The chain recombines TRBV7-2 with TRBJ2-7; D is uncertain. The CDR3 sequence is 15 residues long. The germline CDR1 and CDR2 sequences are SGHTA and FQGNSA. V was pared by 0 bases and J by 1 base, with 10 bases between. The CDR3 nucleotides are TGTGCCAGCAGCTTAGCGGAACAAGCTTCCTACGAGCAGTACTTC. Translating it yields CASSLAEQASYEQYF.

This clonotype counts as medium-sized. CDR3: CSAQRGENEKLFF. In DNA, the CDR3 is TGCAGTGCTCAGAGGGGCGAGAATGAAAAACTGTTTTTT. The gene calls are TRBV20-1 and TRBJ1-4, with D maybe TRBD1 (5 bases). V gave up 5 bases and J gave up 5 bases, with 12 bases separating them. CDR1 DFQATT and CDR2 SNEGSKA come from the germline V gene (reference sequence). This CDR3 comprises 13 residues.

In this sample, this clonotype turned up a few times. CDR3 coding DNA: TGCAGTGCTAGAGTACAGGGGGCGTCTGGGGCCAACGTCCTGACTTTC. Protein: CSARVQGASGANVLTF. J is TRBJ2-6 and V is TRBV20-1, with 9 bases identical to TRBD1. Looked up from germline, CDR1 is DFQATT and CDR2 is SNEGSKA (reference sequence). V was pared by 1 base and J by 1 base, with 2 bases of the junction left unmatched. The CDR3 is 16 residues long.

V gene TRBV12-3 or TRBV12-4 combines with J gene TRBJ2-7; D is unresolved. The length of the CDR3 is 14 residues. V was shortened by 3 bases and J by 0 bases, with 9 bases between the two germline ends. CDR3 region: CASSLTISSYEQYF. The CDR3 DNA reads TGTGCCAGCAGTTTGACCATTAGCTCCTACGAGCAGTACTTC.

Ten or more counts support this clonotype. The rearrangement joins TRBV6-5 to TRBJ2-5, with D possibly matching TRBD2 (6 bases). V lost 6 bases and J 2 bases, leaving 13 bases between the germline ends. In germline, CDR1 is MNHEY, CDR2 SVGAGI. This CDR3 is 14 amino acids long. CDR3 nucleotides: TGTGCCAGCAGAGACAGCGGGCGACAAGAGACCCAGTACTTC. The encoded protein is CASRDSGRQETQYF.

The J gene is TRBJ1-3, the V gene TRBV6-5; 7 bases align to TRBD1. Trimming at V came to 0 bases and at J to 2 bases, leaving 4 bases not matched to a gene. Per the germline V gene, CDR1 is MNHEY and CDR2 is SVGAGI. The CDR3 runs to 16 residues. The CDR3 nucleotides read TGTGCCAGCAGTTACTCGAGACAGGGTACTGGAAACACCATATATTTT. Translated, it gives CASSYSRQGTGNTIYF.

The sample holds a few counts of this clonotype. This rearrangement joins TRBV7-3 to TRBJ2-2; 11 bases align to TRBD2. CDR1 and CDR2 from the germline V gene are SGHTA and FQGTGA. V lost 5 bases, J lost 1 base, and 3 bases stayed unmatched. This CDR3 is 16 amino acids long. DNA for the CDR3: TGTGCCAGCAGCCCTAGCGGGGGGCTGAACACCGGGGAGCTGTTTTTT. This encodes CASSPSGGLNTGELFF.

V is TRBV25-1 and J is TRBJ2-7, with D perhaps TRBD1 or TRBD2 (5 bases each). The CDR3 is made up of 16 amino acids. The V and J ends lost 4 bases and 2 bases respectively, with 18 bases between them. Germline V gene sequence: CDR1 MGHDK, CDR2 SYGVNS. Here the CDR3 reads CASSASDSIATYEQYF. Here the CDR3 DNA reads TGTGCCAGCAGTGCCTCAGACAGCATAGCGACCTACGAGCAGTACTTC.

V gene TRBV9 combines with J gene TRBJ2-1; 10 bases are shared with TRBD2. The germline gives CDR1 SGDLS, CDR2 YYNGEE. Unmatched junction bases numbered 13, after V lost 3 bases and J lost 10 bases. The CDR3 extends over 16 amino acids. CDR3 protein: CASSADTSGAPFEQFF. The DNA of the CDR3 is TGTGCCAGCAGCGCCGATACTAGCGGGGCCCCCTTCGAGCAGTTCTTC.